A single sample gave rise to the 29 T cell receptor beta chains below, sequenced in a study of cytomegalovirus exposure and HLA in healthy donors. Vbeta (60) and Jbeta (13) primers were used in the PCR. Only in-frame clones appear in the TCRdb table, and some are missing; sequencing was by immunoSEQ multiplex PCR. The sample shows some 150,000 clones, 81% of them seen only once. Sequenced sample: PBMCs. The receptors stem from a woman in her forties or fifties in good health and CMV-seronegative.

This clone was detected only a few times. The chain employs TRBV6-4 and TRBJ1-1, with TRBD1 as a possible D gene (6 bases). The CDR3 is 12 residues long. The V gene's germline CDR1 is MRHNA and CDR2 SNTAGT. The ends were cut back, 6 bases at V and 10 bases at J, with 15 bases in the middle. Here the CDR3 DNA reads TGTGCCAGCAGAGACGACAGGCCGGGAGCTTTCTTT. It encodes CASRDDRPGAFF.

The chain uses TRBV29-1 and TRBJ1-2, with 7 bases fitting TRBD1. V shed 6 bases, J shed 13 bases, and the junction held 17 bases outside the gene matches. The V gene's germline CDR1 is SQVTM and CDR2 ANQGSEA. This CDR3 spans 13 amino acids. The CDR3 region is CSVHGGTDVSVTF. The CDR3 DNA sequence: TGCAGCGTCCACGGTGGGACAGATGTTTCGGTCACCTTC.

This clone showed up just a few times. V gene TRBV7-3 combines with J gene TRBJ2-2, with D perhaps TRBD2 (5 bases). Germline loops: CDR1 SGHTA, CDR2 FQGTGA. The length of the CDR3 is 17 residues. The ends were cut back, 5 bases at V and 8 bases at J, with 24 bases in the middle. The DNA for the CDR3 is TGTGCCAGCAGCCCCCGCTTCCTCGGGGATCGTAAAGGGGAGCTGTTTTTT. Translation gives CASSPRFLGDRKGELFF. Variable domain in full (rest from reference TRBV7-3 and TRBJ2-2): GAGVSQTPSNKVTEKGKYVELRCDPISGHTALYWYRQSLGQGPEFLIYFQGTGAADDSGLPNDRFFAVRPEGSVSTLKIQRTERGDSAVYLCASSPRFLGDRKGELFFGEGSRLTVL.

The chain links TRBV6-1 to TRBJ2-7; a weak D match, TRBD2 (7 bases). Germline V CDR1 and CDR2: MNHNS, SASEGT. Trimming shortened V by 3 bases and J by 2 bases, and 14 bases separated the two germline ends. The CDR3 length is 15 residues. This CDR3 reads CASSEGGALTYEQYF. Here the CDR3 DNA reads TGTGCCAGCAGTGAGGGGGGGGCCCTGACCTACGAGCAGTACTTC.

The chain links TRBV13 to TRBJ2-5, with D possibly matching TRBD2 (6 bases). Germline CDR1 is PRHDT and CDR2 is FYEKMQ (reference sequence). The CDR3 runs 13 residues. V lost 4 bases and J lost 1, with 7 bases in between. CDR3 residues: CASSSGVQETQYF. In DNA, the CDR3 is TGTGCCAGCAGCTCGGGAGTCCAAGAGACCCAGTACTTC.

V and J are TRBV4-3 and TRBJ2-1, with 11 bases identical to TRBD2. J lost 7 bases, V lost 4 bases, and 15 bases had no gene match. The CDR3 is 18 residues long. Per the germline V gene, CDR1 is LGHNA and CDR2 is YSLEER. CDR3 DNA sequence: TGCGCCAGCAGCCGTACCTTAGGGACTAGCGGCCGCGTTAATGAGCAGTTCTTC. Protein sequence: CASSRTLGTSGRVNEQFF.

The chain carries TRBV7-9 and TRBJ1-1; maybe TRBD1 (5 bases). CDR1 and CDR2 from the germline V gene are SEHNR and FQNEAQ (reference sequence). The CDR3 loop spans 13 amino acids. The V gene lost 5 bases and the J gene lost 5 bases, with 12 bases spanning the gap. The CDR3 here is CASSRGWETEAFF. Here the CDR3 DNA reads TGTGCCAGCAGCCGGGGGTGGGAGACTGAAGCTTTCTTT.

This clone came up once. V gene TRBV15 combines with J gene TRBJ1-4; D is unclear. V gave up 5 bases and J gave up 8 bases, with 15 bases separating them. The CDR3 length is 14 residues. CDR1 is LNHNV, CDR2 YYDKDF, per germline (reference sequence). The CDR3 coding sequence is TGTGCCACCAGCTTGCGGACGGGGAGGGAAAAACTGTTTTTT. Residues: CATSLRTGREKLFF.

To note about this clone: This specimen includes other DNA sequences encoding the same CDR3. The CDR3 loop reads CASSLAGSGGYTF. CDR3 nucleotides: TGTGCCAGCAGCTTAGCAGGGAGCGGTGGCTACACCTTC. The rearrangement links TRBV7-2 to TRBJ1-2; D remains ambiguous. Germline assignment: CDR1 SGHTA and CDR2 FQGNSA. The CDR3 is 13 residues long. Trimming shortened V by 0 bases and J by 7 bases, and 9 bases separated the two germline ends.

This chain uses TRBV6-5 with TRBJ2-7, with D possibly being TRBD1 (5 bases). Trimming left V 5 bases short and J 5 bases short, with 10 bases between. The CDR3 has 12 residues. The germline CDR1 and CDR2 sequences are MNHEY and SVGAGI. CDR3 amino acids: CASSQTRDEQYF. The CDR3 nucleotides are TGTGCCAGCAGTCAAACCAGGGACGAGCAGTACTTC.

The chain recombines TRBV19 with TRBJ1-1; possibly TRBD1 for D (5 bases). Looked up from germline, CDR1 is LNHDA and CDR2 is SQIVND (reference sequence). Trimming cost V 3 bases and J 3 bases, with 8 bases left between them. This CDR3 has 13 residues. The CDR3 bases are TGTGCCAGTAGTATGTCCAGGGACACTGAAGCTTTCTTT. Amino acids: CASSMSRDTEAFF.

The J gene is TRBJ1-5, the V gene TRBV7-2; 8 bases fit TRBD1. With V trimmed by 3 bases and J by 7 bases, 5 bases remained unmatched. Germline V CDR1 and CDR2: SGHTA, FQGNSA. The CDR3 length is 14 residues. This CDR3 reads CASSLRTGKQPQHF. For the CDR3, the DNA is TGTGCCAGCAGCTTGCGGACAGGGAAGCAGCCCCAGCATTTT.

The CDR3 DNA is TGTGCCTGGAGATCAAACGACAGGGGGCGCGGCACTGAAGCTTTCTTT. Protein product: CAWRSNDRGRGTEAFF. This chain connects TRBV30 to TRBJ1-1; the match to TRBD1 covers 10 bases. This CDR3 spans 16 amino acids. The germline CDR1 and CDR2 sequences are GTSNPN and SVGIG (reference sequence). V lost 3 bases and J lost 4; bases outside the gene matches: 11.

The V gene is TRBV30, the J gene TRBJ2-5; maybe TRBD1 (5 bases). This CDR3 is built from 15 residues. Germline V gives CDR1 GTSNPN, CDR2 SVGIG (reference sequence). V was pared by 0 bases and J by 2 bases, with 13 bases between. The CDR3 DNA is TGTGCCTGGAGTGTACAAACAGGAGCTCAAGAGACCCAGTACTTC. Its protein product is CAWSVQTGAQETQYF.

This chain uses TRBV6-6 with TRBJ1-4; no clear D. Germline CDR1 is MNHNY and CDR2 is SVGAGI (reference sequence). The CDR3 has 13 amino acids. Trimming cost V 10 bases and J 1 base, with 10 bases left between them. CDR3: CATAPGTNEKLFF. CDR3 nucleotides: TGTGCCACCGCCCCGGGAACTAATGAAAAACTGTTTTTT.

The J gene is TRBJ2-1, the V gene TRBV21-1; TRBD2, the table's D call, was not compared with the DNA. TRBV21-1 is a documented pseudogene. This CDR3 is 18 amino acids long. The CDR3 loop is CASSKKGGGGPPYNEQFF. The CDR3 DNA reads TGTGCCAGCAGCAAAAAGGGGGGGGGCGGCCCTCCCTACAATGAGCAGTTCTTC.

The chain links TRBV7-2 to TRBJ1-2, with TRBD1 as a possible D gene (6 bases). Trimming shortened V by 6 bases and J by 1 base, and 12 bases separated the two germline ends. Germline V gene data show CDR1 as SGHTA and CDR2 as FQGNSA. This CDR3 is built from 14 residues. The CDR3 sequence is CASSFDRSNYGYTF. The CDR3 coding sequence is TGTGCCAGCAGTTTTGACAGGAGTAACTATGGCTACACCTTC.

The V gene is TRBV5-8, the J gene TRBJ1-2, with D perhaps TRBD1 (6 bases). The length of the CDR3 is 13 residues. Germline V gives CDR1 SGHTS, CDR2 YDEGEE. Trimming took 2 bases from V and 4 from J, leaving 9 bases between them. The CDR3 sequence is CASSFGQSYGYTF. The DNA of the CDR3 is TGTGCCAGCAGCTTTGGACAGAGCTATGGCTACACCTTC.

CDR3 amino acids: CASSMGGTGYEQYF. The DNA for the CDR3 is TGTGCCAGTAGTATGGGGGGGACCGGCTACGAGCAGTACTTC. The rearrangement links TRBV19 to TRBJ2-7; 7 nucleotides line up with TRBD2. The V gene end was trimmed by 3 bases and the J gene end by 3 bases; junction bases not matched to a gene: 5. This CDR3 has 14 residues. Germline CDR1 and CDR2: LNHDA and SQIVND (reference sequence). The complete variable domain, with remaining parts taken from reference TRBV19 and TRBJ2-7, reads DGGITQSPKYLFRKEGQNVTLSCEQNLNHDAMYWYRQDPGQGLRLIYYSQIVNDFQKGDIAEGYSVSREKKESFPLTVTSAQKNPTAFYLCASSMGGTGYEQYFGPGTRLTVT.

This clone has just a few counts. The chain recombines TRBV5-6 with TRBJ1-1, with D possibly matching TRBD1 (6 bases). The CDR3 spans 14 residues. Trimming removed 4 bases at V and 3 bases at J, with 13 bases between. Germline V CDR1 and CDR2: SGHDT, YYEEEE. CDR3 sequence (DNA): TGTGCCAGCAGCGTTGGACAGAAGTACACTGAAGCTTTCTTT. This sequence encodes CASSVGQKYTEAFF.

The V and J genes are TRBV9 and TRBJ2-1; 11 bases are a match to TRBD2. Germline V gene sequence: CDR1 SGDLS, CDR2 YYNGEE. The CDR3 length is 15 residues. V lost 3 bases, J lost 8 bases, and 7 bases stayed unmatched. The CDR3 here is CASSGLAGGNHEQFF. The CDR3 bases are TGTGCCAGCAGCGGGCTAGCGGGGGGCAACCATGAGCAGTTCTTC.

The chain carries TRBV2 and TRBJ2-7; perhaps TRBD1 as D (5 bases). Trimming removed 7 bases at V and 7 bases at J, with 11 bases between. The CDR3 spans 11 residues. Germline CDR1 SNHLY, CDR2 FYNNEI. The CDR3 nucleotides are TGTGCCAGCACCCAGGGTCGGGAGCAGTACTTC. It codes for CASTQGREQYF. The full variable domain, in which reference TRBV2 and TRBJ2-7 provide the parts outside the CDR3, is EPEVTQTPSHQVTQMGQEVILRCVPISNHLYFYWYRQILGQKVEFLVSFYNNEISEKSEIFDDQFSVERPDGSNFTLKIRSTKLEDSAMYFCASTQGREQYFGPGTRLTVT.

This clone was counted only a few times. The chain joins TRBV2 to TRBJ2-7; TRBD1 matches 7 bases. The CDR3 sequence is 12 residues long. The junction had 5 bases not matched to a gene; V was cut back by 5 bases and J by 7 bases. Germline V gives CDR1 SNHLY, CDR2 FYNNEI. The CDR3 DNA sequence: TGTGCCAGCAGTTTCACAGGGGAGGAGCAGTACTTC. Amino acid sequence: CASSFTGEEQYF.

This clone was counted between two and nine times. The chain combines TRBV2 with TRBJ2-3, with 7 nucleotides matching TRBD2. The V segment lost 7 bases and the J segment 1 base; nucleotides outside the gene matches: 8. Germline lookup yields CDR1 SNHLY and CDR2 FYNNEI. The CDR3 runs 15 residues. The CDR3 sequence is CASTLGRKGTDTQYF. DNA for the CDR3: TGTGCCAGCACCCTCGGGAGGAAGGGCACAGATACGCAGTATTTT.

This clone was seen only a few times. V usage is TRBV19 and J usage is TRBJ1-5, with D tentatively TRBD1 (5 bases). The V gene lost 6 bases and the J gene lost 3 bases, with 12 bases spanning the gap. Germline lookup yields CDR1 LNHDA and CDR2 SQIVND (reference sequence). This CDR3 is 14 amino acids long. The CDR3 nucleotides read TGTGCCAGTAGAGCGACAGCCTCCAATCAGCCCCAGCATTTT. This encodes CASRATASNQPQHF.

This rearrangement joins TRBV5-1 to TRBJ2-6; 7 bases fit TRBD2. The germline CDR1 and CDR2 sequences are SGHRS and YFSETQ. This CDR3 region has 18 residues. J was trimmed by 0 bases and V by 0 bases; bases with no gene match: 6. The CDR3 nucleotides read TGCGCCAGCAGCTTGGTCGTGTGGGGGGGCTCTGGGGCCAACGTCCTGACTTTC. It specifies CASSLVVWGGSGANVLTF.

The J gene is TRBJ1-2, the V gene TRBV7-2; no clear D. The CDR3 is made up of 14 amino acids. V was clipped by 2 bases and J by 0 bases, with 7 bases between them. Germline lookup yields CDR1 SGHTA and CDR2 FQGNSA. CDR3: CASSLTPTNYGYTF. Written as DNA, the CDR3 is TGTGCCAGCAGCTTAACTCCAACTAACTATGGCTACACCTTC.

This chain connects TRBV21-1 to TRBJ2-2; the table calls TRBD1, which could not be checked here. TRBV21-1 is an annotated pseudogene. The CDR3 is 14 residues long. The CDR3 loop reads CASIKQGAVGELFF. The CDR3 DNA reads TGTGCCAGCATTAAACAGGGGGCTGTCGGGGAGCTGTTTTTT.

The chain combines TRBV2 with TRBJ2-7; 9 bases map to TRBD2. The V and J ends lost 4 bases and 6 bases, in that order; junction bases with no gene match: 10. This CDR3 region has 15 residues. CDR1 SNHLY and CDR2 FYNNEI come from the germline V gene. The CDR3 region has the DNA TGTGCCAGCAGTGGAGGGGCGGGAGGGCCAGCCGAGCAGTACTTC. Translation: CASSGGAGGPAEQYF.